The 15 T cell receptor beta chains below were found in one sample sequenced in a study of T cell changes during pregnancy in multiple sclerosis. The assay was immunoSEQ multiplex PCR, and TCRdb's table has in-frame clones only and misses some. The sample has approximately 90,000 clones; 94% are singletons. The material was peripheral blood, obtained in the third trimester of pregnancy. Every receptor here comes from a female donor with multiple sclerosis, enrolled in a pregnancy study.

This sequence joins TRBV30 and TRBJ2-1; D might be TRBD1 (5 bases). The V end was cut by 0 bases, the J end by 9 bases, with 9 bases between. This CDR3 contains 12 residues. In germline, CDR1 is GTSNPN, CDR2 SVGIG (reference sequence). This CDR3 reads CAWSVLRGEQFF. The CDR3 bases are TGTGCCTGGAGTGTACTTAGGGGTGAGCAGTTCTTC.

This chain uses TRBV10-2 with TRBJ1-3; D call uncertain. CDR1 is WSHSY and CDR2 is SAAADI in the germline V gene. CDR3 size: 11 residues. The V end lost 7 bases, the J end lost 2 bases, and 3 bases lay between the germline ends. The CDR3 nucleotides are TGCGCCAGCACAGCTGGAAACACCATATATTTT. Amino acid sequence: CASTAGNTIYF.

The gene calls are TRBV19 and TRBJ2-7; maybe TRBD1 (6 bases). V was pared by 4 bases and J by 4 bases, with 20 bases between. Germline V lookup: CDR1 LNHDA, CDR2 SQIVND (reference sequence). The CDR3 contains 16 residues. The CDR3 DNA is TGTGCCAGTAGTAAGGCCGCAGGGGCCGCGTCATACGAGCAGTACTTC. Translating gives CASSKAAGAASYEQYF.

The chain couples TRBV11-2 to TRBJ2-3; D remains unclear. From germline, CDR1 is SGHAT and CDR2 FQNNGV. Trimming shortened V by 3 bases and J by 4 bases, and 11 bases separated the two germline ends. The CDR3 covers 14 residues. This CDR3 reads CASSFAPRADTQYF. In nucleotides, the CDR3 is TGTGCCAGCAGCTTTGCCCCACGAGCAGATACGCAGTATTTT.

This sequence joins TRBV9 and TRBJ2-7; the match to TRBD2 covers 10 bases. The CDR3 totals 15 residues. Germline trimming cut 0 bases from V and 3 bases from J; bases unmatched to any gene: 3. Germline V lookup: CDR1 SGDLS, CDR2 YYNGEE. This chain's CDR3 is CASSVGASGSYEQYF. The DNA for the CDR3 is TGTGCCAGCAGCGTAGGCGCTAGCGGGAGCTACGAGCAGTACTTC.

V usage is TRBV5-1 and J usage is TRBJ2-7; D may be TRBD2 (7 bases). Deletions cut 3 bases from V and 7 bases from J, with 14 bases between. The germline gives CDR1 SGHRS, CDR2 YFSETQ. CDR3 length: 13 amino acids. CDR3 DNA: TGCGCCAGCAGCTGGGGGAGGGGGGGAGAGCAGTACTTC. Translation: CASSWGRGGEQYF.

The gene calls are TRBV19 and TRBJ1-2; no definite D call. From germline, CDR1 is LNHDA and CDR2 SQIVND (reference sequence). The CDR3 has 13 residues. V was cut by 7 bases and J by 8 bases, with 17 bases left in between. In DNA, the CDR3 is TGTGCCAGTACCGAAGACGTACGAGGCGGCTACACCTTC. As protein: CASTEDVRGGYTF.

The rearrangement links TRBV28 to TRBJ2-5, with D tentatively TRBD1 (5 bases). Trimming took 2 bases from V and 2 from J, leaving 12 bases between them. The CDR3 loop spans 15 amino acids. CDR1 MDHEN and CDR2 SYDVKM come from the germline V gene. The CDR3 region is CASSLGGRVQETQYF. The CDR3 bases are TGTGCCAGCAGTTTAGGCGGCAGGGTACAAGAGACCCAGTACTTC.

This rearrangement joins TRBV30 to TRBJ2-1; 8 nucleotides match TRBD2. Germline CDR1 reads GTSNPN; CDR2 reads SVGIG (reference sequence). CDR3 length equals 15 residues. V lost 1 base to trimming and J lost 7 bases; unmatched junction nucleotides: 9. CDR3 loop: CAWSASGGRLNEQFF. The CDR3 bases are TGTGCCTGGAGTGCTTCTGGCGGGAGGTTGAATGAGCAGTTCTTC.

This rearrangement joins TRBV7-3 to TRBJ2-1, with TRBD2 as a possible D gene (6 bases). Germline CDR1 reads SGHTA; CDR2 reads FQGTGA. This CDR3 has 14 amino acids. The V gene lost 5 bases and the J gene lost 5 bases, with 13 bases spanning the gap. Here the CDR3 reads CASSPEAGHNEQFF. CDR3 DNA: TGTGCCAGCAGCCCCGAAGCGGGCCACAATGAGCAGTTCTTC.

Comment on this clone: Additional DNA sequences in this sample encode the identical CDR3. This chain uses TRBV7-9 with TRBJ1-1; D gene ambiguous. CDR1 and CDR2 (germline): SEHNR, FQNEAQ (reference sequence). Trimming cost V 5 bases and J 4 bases, with 14 bases left between them. CDR3 size: 14 residues. The CDR3 region is CASSLEGEGTEAFF. CDR3 DNA: TGTGCCAGCAGCCTCGAGGGTGAGGGCACTGAAGCTTTCTTT.

This chain uses TRBV19 with TRBJ1-5, with D possibly matching TRBD1 (6 bases). Germline assignment: CDR1 LNHDA and CDR2 SQIVND (reference sequence). V lost 6 bases and J 3 bases, leaving 15 bases between the germline ends. The CDR3 is 15 amino acids. CDR3 in amino acids: CASRDFTGSNQPQHF. In DNA form, the CDR3 reads TGTGCCAGTAGGGATTTTACAGGGTCCAATCAGCCCCAGCATTTT. Filled out from reference TRBV19 and TRBJ1-5, the complete variable domain reads DGGITQSPKYLFRKEGQNVTLSCEQNLNHDAMYWYRQDPGQGLRLIYYSQIVNDFQKGDIAEGYSVSREKKESFPLTVTSAQKNPTAFYLCASRDFTGSNQPQHFGDGTRLSIL.

The chain combines TRBV5-1 with TRBJ1-4, with 8 bases matching TRBD1. CDR3 length equals 15 residues. V dropped 0 bases and J dropped 7; count of bases not matched to a gene: 5. Germline V gene lookup returns CDR1 SGHRS and CDR2 YFSETQ. CDR3 residues: CASSLETGGGEKLFF. CDR3 in DNA: TGCGCCAGCAGCTTGGAAACAGGGGGGGGTGAAAAACTGTTTTTT.

This chain links TRBV10-3 with TRBJ2-7, with D tentatively TRBD1 (5 bases). The CDR3 length is 13 residues. V lost 7 bases and J 3 bases, leaving 13 bases between the germline ends. Germline CDR1 reads ENHRY; CDR2 reads SYGVKD. CDR3 DNA sequence: TGTGCCATCAAAGAGACAGACAACTACGAGCAGTACTTC. Its translation is CAIKETDNYEQYF.

The genes are TRBV6-4 and TRBJ1-5; 7 nucleotides line up with TRBD1. V was pared by 6 bases and J by 2 bases, with 7 bases of the junction left unmatched. Looked up from germline, CDR1 is MRHNA and CDR2 is SNTAGT. There are 15 residues in the CDR3. CDR3 protein: CASRIQGLGNQPQHF. The DNA for the CDR3 is TGTGCCAGCAGGATACAGGGGCTCGGCAATCAGCCCCAGCATTTT.